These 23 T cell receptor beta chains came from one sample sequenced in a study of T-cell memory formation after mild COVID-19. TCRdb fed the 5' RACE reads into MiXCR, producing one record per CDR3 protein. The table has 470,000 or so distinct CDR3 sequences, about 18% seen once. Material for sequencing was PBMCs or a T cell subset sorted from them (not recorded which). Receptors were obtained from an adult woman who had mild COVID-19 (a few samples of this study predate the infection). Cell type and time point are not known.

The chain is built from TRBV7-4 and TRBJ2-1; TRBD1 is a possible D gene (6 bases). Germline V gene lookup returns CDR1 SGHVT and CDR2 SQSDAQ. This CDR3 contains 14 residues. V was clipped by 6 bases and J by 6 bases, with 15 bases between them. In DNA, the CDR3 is TGTGCCAGCAGTATCAGGGGAATGGGCAATGAGCAGTTCTTC. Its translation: CASSIRGMGNEQFF. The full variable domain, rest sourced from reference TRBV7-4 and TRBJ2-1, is GAGVSQSPRYKVAKRGRDVALRCDSISGHVTLYWYRQTLGQGSEVLTYSQSDAQRDKSGRPSGRFSAERPERSVSTLKIQRTEQGDSAVYLCASSIRGMGNEQFFGPGTRLTVL.

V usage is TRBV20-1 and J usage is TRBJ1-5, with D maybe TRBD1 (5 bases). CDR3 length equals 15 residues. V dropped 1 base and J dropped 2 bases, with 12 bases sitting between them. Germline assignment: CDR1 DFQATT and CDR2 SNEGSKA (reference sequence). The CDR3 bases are TGCAGTGCTAGAGCCCAGGGCTATGGCAATCAGCCCCAGCATTTT. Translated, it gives CSARAQGYGNQPQHF.

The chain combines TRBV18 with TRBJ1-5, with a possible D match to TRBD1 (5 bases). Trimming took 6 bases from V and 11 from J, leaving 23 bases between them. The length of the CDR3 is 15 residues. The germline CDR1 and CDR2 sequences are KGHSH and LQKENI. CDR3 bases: TGTGCCAGCTCCCAAGGCCGGGCCCCGGGGGAGTCCCAGCATTTT. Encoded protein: CASSQGRAPGESQHF.

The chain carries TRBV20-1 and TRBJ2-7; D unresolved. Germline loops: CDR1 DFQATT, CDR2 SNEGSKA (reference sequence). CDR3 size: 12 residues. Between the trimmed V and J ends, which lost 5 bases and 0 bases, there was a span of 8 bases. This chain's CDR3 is CSAVSRSYEQYF. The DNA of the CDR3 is TGCAGTGCTGTATCACGCTCCTACGAGCAGTACTTC.

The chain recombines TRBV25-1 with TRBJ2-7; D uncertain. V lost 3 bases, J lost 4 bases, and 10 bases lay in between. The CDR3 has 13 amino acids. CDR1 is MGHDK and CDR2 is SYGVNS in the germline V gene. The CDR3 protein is CASSDINMYEQYF. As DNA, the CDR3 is TGTGCCAGCAGTGATATTAATATGTACGAGCAGTACTTC.

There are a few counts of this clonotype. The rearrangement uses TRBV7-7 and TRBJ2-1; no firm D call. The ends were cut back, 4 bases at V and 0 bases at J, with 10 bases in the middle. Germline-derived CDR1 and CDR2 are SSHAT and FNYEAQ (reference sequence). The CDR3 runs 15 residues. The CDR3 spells CASSSILSSYNEQFF. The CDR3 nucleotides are TGTGCCAGCAGCTCCATACTGAGCTCCTACAATGAGCAGTTCTTC.

CDR3 sequence: CASSLRRYNEQFF. The DNA for the CDR3 is TGTGCCAGCAGTTTAAGGCGGTACAATGAGCAGTTCTTC. This sequence joins TRBV12-3 or TRBV12-4 and TRBJ2-1; D unresolved. There are 13 residues in the CDR3. V shed 2 bases and J shed 4 bases, with 6 bases lying between them.

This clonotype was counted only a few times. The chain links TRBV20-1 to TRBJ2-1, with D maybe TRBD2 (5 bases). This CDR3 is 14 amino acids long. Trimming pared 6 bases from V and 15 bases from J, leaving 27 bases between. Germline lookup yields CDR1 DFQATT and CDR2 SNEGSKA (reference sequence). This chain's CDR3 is CSAALRASKIESFF. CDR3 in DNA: TGCAGTGCCGCGTTGCGGGCCTCGAAAATTGAGTCGTTCTTC.

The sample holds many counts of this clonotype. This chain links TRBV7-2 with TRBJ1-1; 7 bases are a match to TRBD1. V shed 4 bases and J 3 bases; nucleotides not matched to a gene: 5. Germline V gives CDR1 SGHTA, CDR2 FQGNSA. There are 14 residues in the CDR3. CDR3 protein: CASSSQGTHTEAFF. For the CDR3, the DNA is TGTGCCAGCAGCTCACAGGGGACACACACTGAAGCTTTCTTT.

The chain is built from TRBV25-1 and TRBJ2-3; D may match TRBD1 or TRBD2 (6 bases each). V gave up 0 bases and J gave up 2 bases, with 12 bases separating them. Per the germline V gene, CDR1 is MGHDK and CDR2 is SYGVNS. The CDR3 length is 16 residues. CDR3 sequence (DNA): TGTGCCAGCAGTGAATACTTGGGGGGCCACACAGATACGCAGTATTTT. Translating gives CASSEYLGGHTDTQYF.

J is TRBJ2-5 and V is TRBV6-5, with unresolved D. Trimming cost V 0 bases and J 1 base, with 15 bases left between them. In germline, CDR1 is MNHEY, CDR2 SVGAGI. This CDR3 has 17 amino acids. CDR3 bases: TGTGCCAGCAGTTACTCGTTTAACCAAAGGGTCCAAGAGACCCAGTACTTC. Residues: CASSYSFNQRVQETQYF.

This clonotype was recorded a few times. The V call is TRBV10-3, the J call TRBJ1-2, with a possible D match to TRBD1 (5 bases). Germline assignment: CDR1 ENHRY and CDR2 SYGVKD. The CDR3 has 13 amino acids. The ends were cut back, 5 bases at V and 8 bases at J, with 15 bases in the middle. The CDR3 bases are TGTGCCATCAGTCGGGACGGATCCCTCGGCTACACCTTC. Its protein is CAISRDGSLGYTF.

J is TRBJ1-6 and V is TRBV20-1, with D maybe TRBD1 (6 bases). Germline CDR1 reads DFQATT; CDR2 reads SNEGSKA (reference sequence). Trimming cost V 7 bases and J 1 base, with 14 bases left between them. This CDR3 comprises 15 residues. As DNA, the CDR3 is TGCAGTGATAGGAGGAGGGGGTCCTATAATTCACCCCTCCACTTT. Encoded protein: CSDRRRGSYNSPLHF.

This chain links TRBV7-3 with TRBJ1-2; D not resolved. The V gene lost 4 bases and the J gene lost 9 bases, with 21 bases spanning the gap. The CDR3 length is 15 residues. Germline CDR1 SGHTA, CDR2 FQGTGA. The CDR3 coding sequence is TGTGCCAGCAGCTCCTCGACACTGGAAGTATTAAGCTACACCTTC. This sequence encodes CASSSSTLEVLSYTF. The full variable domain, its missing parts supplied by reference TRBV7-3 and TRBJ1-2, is GAGVSQTPSNKVTEKGKYVELRCDPISGHTALYWYRQSLGQGPEFLIYFQGTGAADDSGLPNDRFFAVRPEGSVSTLKIQRTERGDSAVYLCASSSSTLEVLSYTFGSGTRLTVV.

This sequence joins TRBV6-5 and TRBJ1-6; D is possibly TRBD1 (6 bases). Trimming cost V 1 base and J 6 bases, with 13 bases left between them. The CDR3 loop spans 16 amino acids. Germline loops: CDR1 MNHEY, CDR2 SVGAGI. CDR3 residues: CASSYLGAGGNSPLHF. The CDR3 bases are TGTGCCAGCAGTTACTTGGGGGCTGGCGGTAATTCACCCCTCCACTTT.

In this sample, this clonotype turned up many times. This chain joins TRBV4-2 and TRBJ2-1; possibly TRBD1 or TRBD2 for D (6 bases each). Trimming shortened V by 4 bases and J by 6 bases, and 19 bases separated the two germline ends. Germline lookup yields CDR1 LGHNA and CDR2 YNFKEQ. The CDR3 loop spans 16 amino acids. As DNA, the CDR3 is TGTGCCAGCAGCCCCCGGCTGCGGGACACCTTCAATGAGCAGTTCTTC. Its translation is CASSPRLRDTFNEQFF.

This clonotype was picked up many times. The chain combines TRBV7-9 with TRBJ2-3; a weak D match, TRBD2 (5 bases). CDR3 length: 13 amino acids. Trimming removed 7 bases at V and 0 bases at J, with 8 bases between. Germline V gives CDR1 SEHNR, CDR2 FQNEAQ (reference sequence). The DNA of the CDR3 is TGTGCCAGCATTCGCGGGAGCACAGATACGCAGTATTTT. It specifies CASIRGSTDTQYF.

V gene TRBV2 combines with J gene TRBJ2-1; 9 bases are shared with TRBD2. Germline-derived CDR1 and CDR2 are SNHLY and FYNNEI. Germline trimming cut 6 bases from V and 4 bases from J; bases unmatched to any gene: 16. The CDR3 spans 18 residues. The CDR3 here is CASRGQGARTSAYNEQFF. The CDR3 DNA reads TGTGCCAGCAGGGGACAAGGAGCGCGGACTAGCGCTTACAATGAGCAGTTCTTC.

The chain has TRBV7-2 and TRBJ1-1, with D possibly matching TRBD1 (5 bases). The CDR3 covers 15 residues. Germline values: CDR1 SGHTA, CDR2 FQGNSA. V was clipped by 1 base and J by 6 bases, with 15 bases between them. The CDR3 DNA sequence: TGTGCCAGCAGCTTAGGGCCAGGGAATGGGCCTGAAGCTTTCTTT. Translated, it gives CASSLGPGNGPEAFF.

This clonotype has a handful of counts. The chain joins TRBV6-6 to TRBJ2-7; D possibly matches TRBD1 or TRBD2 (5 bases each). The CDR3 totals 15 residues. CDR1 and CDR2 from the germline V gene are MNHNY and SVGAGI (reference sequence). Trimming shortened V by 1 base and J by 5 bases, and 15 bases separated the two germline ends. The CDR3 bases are TGTGCCAGCAGTTACTGGGGGTCGCAGAGGGACGAGCAGTACTTC. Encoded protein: CASSYWGSQRDEQYF.

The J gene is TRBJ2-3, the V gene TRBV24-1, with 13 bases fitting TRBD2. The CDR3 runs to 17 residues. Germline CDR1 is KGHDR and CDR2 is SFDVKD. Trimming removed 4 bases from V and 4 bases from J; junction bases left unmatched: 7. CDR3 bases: TGTGCCACCAGTGACCCCGGACTAGCGGGAGTCTCAGATACGCAGTATTTT. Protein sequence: CATSDPGLAGVSDTQYF.

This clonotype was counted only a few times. The CDR3 sequence: CASSFGTGGGTDTQYF. As DNA, the CDR3 is TGTGCCAGCAGTTTCGGGACAGGGGGGGGCACAGATACGCAGTATTTT. V is TRBV12-3 or TRBV12-4 and J is TRBJ2-3, with 11 positions matching TRBD1. The trim removed 3 bases at V and 1 base at J, leaving 3 bases unmatched. This CDR3 region has 16 residues.

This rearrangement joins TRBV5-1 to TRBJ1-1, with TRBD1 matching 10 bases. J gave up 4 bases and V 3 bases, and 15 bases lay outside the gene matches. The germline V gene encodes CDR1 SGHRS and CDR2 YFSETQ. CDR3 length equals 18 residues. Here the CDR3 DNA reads TGCGCCAGCAGCTACCAGTTCCCGCGGACAGGGGGATCCACTGAAGCTTTCTTT. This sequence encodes CASSYQFPRTGGSTEAFF.